The 3 T cell receptor beta chains below were found in one sample sequenced in a study of tumor and adjacent non-tumor tissue in lung cancer. Three rounds of nested PCR, following a modified ARM-PCR protocol, produced the TCRbeta library. TCRdb reprocessed the multiplex PCR reads with MiXCR, giving one entry per CDR3 protein. The sample includes about 81,000 distinct CDR3 sequences, roughly two thirds seen only once; the top ten take about 9.5%. RNA was extracted from bulk tissue without any cell sorting. The sample was lung tumor tissue. These TCRs come from a woman aged 40 to 55 with non-small cell lung cancer.

With regard to this clonotype: The junction differs from germline at one of its ends, possibly a read error. The J gene is TRBJ2-5, the V gene TRBV11-3; D tentatively fits TRBD1 or TRBD2 (5 bases each). Germline CDR1 and CDR2: SGHNT and YENEEA. This CDR3 is 15 amino acids long. The chain's CDR3 is CAISPWGTAQETQYF. The CDR3 nucleotides are TGTGCCATCAGCCCTTGGGGGACGGCACAAGAGACCCAATATTTC.

As to this clonotype: The final CDR3 position lacks the conserved phenylalanine or tryptophan, pointing to a likely read error. It is unclear where the CDR3 begins or ends on the DNA, so no DNA is shown, and the CDR3 is as TCRdb lists it. This sequence joins TRBV28 and TRBJ1-6. The V gene's germline CDR1 is MDHEN and CDR2 SYDVKM. The CDR3 has 14 residues if both end residues are counted. The CDR3 loop reads CASRLGSLNSPLYS.

Concerning this clonotype: Just one base apart from a much larger clone, this may be a read error. The rearrangement uses TRBV10-3 and TRBJ2-7; D is unresolved. Looked up from germline, CDR1 is ENHRY and CDR2 is SYGVKD. The CDR3 has 14 amino acids. The CDR3 protein is CATSMDAAPYEQYF. The CDR3 DNA is TGTGCCACCAGTATGGACGCCGCTCCCTACGAGCAGTACTTC.